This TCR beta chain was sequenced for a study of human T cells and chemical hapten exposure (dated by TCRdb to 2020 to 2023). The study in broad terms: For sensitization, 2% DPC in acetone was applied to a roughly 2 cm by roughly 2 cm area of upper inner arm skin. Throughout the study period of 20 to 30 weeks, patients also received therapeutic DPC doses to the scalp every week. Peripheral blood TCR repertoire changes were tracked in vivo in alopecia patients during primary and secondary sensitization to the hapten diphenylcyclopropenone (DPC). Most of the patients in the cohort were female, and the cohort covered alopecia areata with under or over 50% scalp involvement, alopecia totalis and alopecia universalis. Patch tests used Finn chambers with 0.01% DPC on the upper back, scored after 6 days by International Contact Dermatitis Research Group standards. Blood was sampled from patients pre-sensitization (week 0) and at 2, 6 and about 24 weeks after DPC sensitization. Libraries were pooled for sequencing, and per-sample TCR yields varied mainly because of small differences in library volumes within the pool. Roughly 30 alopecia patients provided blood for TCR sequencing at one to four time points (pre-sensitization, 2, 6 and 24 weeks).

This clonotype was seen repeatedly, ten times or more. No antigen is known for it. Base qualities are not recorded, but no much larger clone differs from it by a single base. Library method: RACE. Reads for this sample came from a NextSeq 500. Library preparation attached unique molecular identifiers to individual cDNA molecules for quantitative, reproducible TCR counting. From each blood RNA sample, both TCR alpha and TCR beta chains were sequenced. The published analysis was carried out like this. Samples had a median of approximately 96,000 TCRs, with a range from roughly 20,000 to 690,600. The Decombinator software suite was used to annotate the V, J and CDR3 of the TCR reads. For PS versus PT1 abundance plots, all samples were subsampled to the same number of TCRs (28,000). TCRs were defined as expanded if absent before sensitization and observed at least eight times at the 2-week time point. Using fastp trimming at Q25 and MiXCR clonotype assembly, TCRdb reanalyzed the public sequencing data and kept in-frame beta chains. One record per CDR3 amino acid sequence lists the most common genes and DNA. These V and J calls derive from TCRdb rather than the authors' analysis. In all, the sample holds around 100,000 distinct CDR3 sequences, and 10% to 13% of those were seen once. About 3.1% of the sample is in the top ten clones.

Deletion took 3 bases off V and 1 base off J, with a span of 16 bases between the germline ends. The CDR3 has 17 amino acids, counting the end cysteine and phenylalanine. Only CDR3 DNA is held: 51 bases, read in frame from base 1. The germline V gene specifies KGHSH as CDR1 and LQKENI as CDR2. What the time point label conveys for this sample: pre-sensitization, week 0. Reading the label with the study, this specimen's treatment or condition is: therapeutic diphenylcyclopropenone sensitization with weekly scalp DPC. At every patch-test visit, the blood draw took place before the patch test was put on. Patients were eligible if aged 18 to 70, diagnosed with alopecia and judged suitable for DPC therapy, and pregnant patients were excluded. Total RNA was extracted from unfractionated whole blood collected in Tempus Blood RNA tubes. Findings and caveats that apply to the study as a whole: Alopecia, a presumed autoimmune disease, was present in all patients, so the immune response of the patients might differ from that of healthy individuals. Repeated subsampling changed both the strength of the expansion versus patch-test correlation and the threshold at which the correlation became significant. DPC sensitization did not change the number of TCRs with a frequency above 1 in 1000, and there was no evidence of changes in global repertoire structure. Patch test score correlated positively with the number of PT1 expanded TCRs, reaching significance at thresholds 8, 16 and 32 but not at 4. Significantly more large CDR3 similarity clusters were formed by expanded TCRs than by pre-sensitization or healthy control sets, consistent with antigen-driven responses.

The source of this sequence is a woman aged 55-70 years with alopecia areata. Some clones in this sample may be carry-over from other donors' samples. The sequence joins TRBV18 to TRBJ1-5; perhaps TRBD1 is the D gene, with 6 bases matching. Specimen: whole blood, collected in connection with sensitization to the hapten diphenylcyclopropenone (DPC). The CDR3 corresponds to CASSPGSRGRSNQPQHF. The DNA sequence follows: TGTGCCAGCTCACCGGGAAGCAGGGGACGGAGCAATCAGCCCCAGCATTTT. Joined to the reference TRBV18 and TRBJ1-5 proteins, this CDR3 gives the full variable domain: NAGVMQNPRHLVRRRGQEARLRCSPMKGHSHVYWYRQLPEEGLKFMVYLQKENIIDESGMPKERFSAEFPKEGPSILRIQQVVRGDSAAYFCASSPGSRGRSNQPQHFGDGTRLSIL.